The T cell receptor beta chain described here comes from a study of CD8 T cells in Susac syndrome. The germline V and J ends were trimmed by 0 bases and 3 bases, with 11 bases remaining between them. The V gene's germline CDR1 is LGHNA and CDR2 YNFKEQ. The CDR3 is 15 amino acids. Random hexamers were used to reverse transcribe roughly 0.5 to 1 ug of RNA. Each CDR3 protein gets one entry after TCRdb re-called the immunoSEQ multiplex PCR reads with MiXCR. The table has 150,000 or so distinct CDR3 sequences, 85% to 95% seen once. The chain combines TRBV4-2 with TRBJ1-2; no definite D call. The clonotype was recovered from a human donor with Susac syndrome. Sequencing was performed on CD4+ T cells from PBMCs. CDR3 loop: CASSQDVRGHYGYTF. CDR3 DNA sequence: TGTGCCAGCAGCCAAGATGTGAGAGGACACTATGGCTACACCTTC.